These 18 T cell receptor beta chains originate from one sample sequenced in a study of OX40 agonist ivuxolimab in advanced cancers. Some clones are missing from TCRdb's copy, which holds only in-frame ones; the method was immunoSEQ multiplex PCR. The data show 43,000 or so clones, around nine tenths seen once. This specimen was CD4+ or CD8+ T cells sorted from blood, taken in a trial of the OX40 agonist ivuxolimab. The receptor set was obtained from an adult with an advanced solid tumor such as melanoma, head and neck, liver or kidney cancer.

This CDR3 is CASSIGVGTGELFF. As DNA, the CDR3 is TGTGCCAGTAGTATAGGTGTGGGCACCGGGGAGCTGTTTTTT. The V call is TRBV19, the J call TRBJ2-2; D not resolved. Trimming pared 1 base from V and 4 bases from J, leaving 7 bases between. CDR1 is LNHDA and CDR2 is SQIVND in the germline V gene (reference sequence). This CDR3 is built from 14 residues.

A word on this clone: Other DNA variants within this sample encode the same CDR3. The rearrangement links TRBV19 to TRBJ1-5, with 7 positions matching TRBD1. Trimming took 4 bases from V and 4 from J; bases not matched to a gene: 1. There are 13 residues in the CDR3. CDR1 is LNHDA, CDR2 SQIVND, per germline (reference sequence). Here the CDR3 DNA reads TGTGCCAGTAGTAAGGGACAGAATCAGCCCCAGCATTTT. As protein: CASSKGQNQPQHF.

This chain links TRBV5-1 with TRBJ2-3; D uncertain. V was clipped by 3 bases and J by 4 bases, with 12 bases between them. The CDR3 is made up of 14 amino acids. Germline V gene data show CDR1 as SGHRS and CDR2 as YFSETQ. The CDR3 DNA follows: TGCGCCAGCAGCTCGCCCGGTCGCGCAGATACGCAGTATTTT. Protein: CASSSPGRADTQYF.

On this clone: The germline gene is not matched at one end of the junction; a read error may be the cause. The chain uses TRBV19 and TRBJ2-3; 9 bases line up with TRBD2. The length of the CDR3 is 14 residues. The germline CDR1 and CDR2 sequences are LNHDA and SQIVND (reference sequence). CDR3 DNA sequence: TGTGCCAGTAGAATAGCGGGAGCCACAGATACGCAGTATTTT. Translating it yields CASRIAGATDTQYF.

CDR3 region: CASSDSLGTDTQYF. The CDR3, as DNA: TGTGCCAGCAGTGACTCACTAGGCACAGATACGCAGTATTTT. The V gene is TRBV6-4, the J gene TRBJ2-3, with a tentative D call TRBD2 (5 bases). This CDR3 comprises 14 residues. Between the trimmed V and J ends, which lost 0 bases and 1 base, there was a span of 5 bases. Germline V gene lookup returns CDR1 MRHNA and CDR2 SNTAGT.

The CDR3 DNA reads TGTGCCAGCAGTTATCGGCAGGGGGCCACCTACGAGCAGTACTTC. Its translation: CASSYRQGATYEQYF. The gene calls are TRBV6-5 and TRBJ2-7; 8 positions match TRBD1. V shed 3 bases and J 2 bases; nucleotides not matched to a gene: 6. Germline CDR1 and CDR2: MNHEY and SVGAGI. The CDR3 length is 15 residues.

The chain couples TRBV9 to TRBJ2-4; 10 bases map to TRBD2. Trimming took 0 bases from V and 2 from J; bases not matched to a gene: 8. This CDR3 has 18 residues. Per the germline V gene, CDR1 is SGDLS and CDR2 is YYNGEE. The CDR3 DNA follows: TGTGCCAGCAGCGTAGGTCCTAGCGGGAGTTCGTCCAAAAACATTCAGTACTTC. This translates into CASSVGPSGSSSKNIQYF.

The V call is TRBV19, the J call TRBJ1-6; TRBD1 is a possible D gene (6 bases). Germline V lookup: CDR1 LNHDA, CDR2 SQIVND (reference sequence). Trimming stripped 2 bases from V and 9 bases from J, with 20 bases between. The CDR3 is made up of 17 amino acids. The CDR3 region is CASSIPVVRGGRSPLHF. In nucleotides, the CDR3 is TGTGCCAGTAGTATACCAGTCGTCAGGGGCGGGCGTTCACCCCTCCACTTT.

The chain uses TRBV7-6 and TRBJ2-6; no clear D. This CDR3 comprises 15 residues. CDR1 and CDR2 (germline): SGHVS, FNYEAQ. Trimming took 2 bases from V and 0 from J, leaving 5 bases between them. In nucleotides, the CDR3 is TGTGCCAGCAGCTTACGAGGCTCTGGGGCCAACGTCCTGACTTTC. Residues: CASSLRGSGANVLTF.

V usage is TRBV28 and J usage is TRBJ1-1; TRBD1 is a possible D gene (6 bases). The CDR3 loop spans 18 amino acids. Trimming pared 5 bases from V and 5 bases from J, leaving 27 bases between. Germline CDR1 MDHEN, CDR2 SYDVKM. CDR3: CASSGVGQSTGPGTEAFF. The CDR3 bases are TGTGCCAGCAGTGGGGTGGGTCAATCGACAGGCCCGGGTACTGAAGCTTTCTTT.

The rearrangement uses TRBV5-1 and TRBJ2-7; weak D call: TRBD1 (5 bases). The CDR3 runs to 14 residues. V was shortened by 0 bases and J by 2 bases, with 9 bases between the two germline ends. CDR1 and CDR2 from the germline V gene are SGHRS and YFSETQ. CDR3 region: CASSLAPGPYEQYF. The CDR3 bases are TGCGCCAGCAGCTTGGCGCCAGGGCCCTACGAGCAGTACTTC.

The rearrangement joins TRBV15 to TRBJ2-1; 9 positions agree with TRBD1. Germline V lookup: CDR1 LNHNV, CDR2 YYDKDF (reference sequence). CDR3 length equals 17 residues. V trimming: 0 bases; J trimming: 3 bases; junction bases outside the gene matches: 6. CDR3 sequence: CATSRDLWDRDYNEQFF. The CDR3, as DNA: TGTGCCACCAGCAGAGATCTTTGGGACAGGGACTACAATGAGCAGTTCTTC.

This chain uses TRBV5-1 with TRBJ2-1, with 11 bases matching TRBD2. The CDR3 consists of 15 residues. Germline V gene data show CDR1 as SGHRS and CDR2 as YFSETQ. J gave up 7 bases and V 0 bases, and 3 bases lay outside the gene matches. CDR3 in amino acids: CASSLGGTSGNEQFF. The CDR3 DNA reads TGCGCCAGCAGCTTGGGCGGGACTAGCGGTAATGAGCAGTTCTTC.

The V and J genes are TRBV27 and TRBJ2-3; tentative D call: TRBD2 (5 bases). Germline V CDR1 and CDR2: MNHEY, SMNVEV (reference sequence). V was pared by 7 bases and J by 1 base, with 15 bases between. The CDR3 loop spans 15 amino acids. The CDR3 DNA sequence: TGTGCCAGCACCCCCCGGGCTAGCCGCACAGATACGCAGTATTTT. Encoded protein: CASTPRASRTDTQYF.

This clone was detected only a few times. This chain connects TRBV18 to TRBJ2-7, with D perhaps TRBD1 (6 bases). Germline CDR1 reads KGHSH; CDR2 reads LQKENI. Trimming removed 1 base from V and 4 bases from J, with 14 bases in between. This CDR3 has 15 residues. The DNA of the CDR3 is TGTGCCAGCTCACCACGACAGGCGTCAGGGTACGAGCAGTACTTC. This translates into CASSPRQASGYEQYF.

This clone has just one count. V usage is TRBV5-4 and J usage is TRBJ2-5; 8 nucleotides line up with TRBD1. With V trimmed by 3 bases and J by 11 bases, 15 bases remained unmatched. Germline V CDR1 and CDR2: SGHNT, YYREEE (reference sequence). CDR3 length: 15 residues. CDR3 DNA: TGTGCCAGCAGCTCAGGGGACAGGAGGGTTAGGGAGCAGTACTTC. Translation: CASSSGDRRVREQYF.

The sample holds one count of this clone. This sequence joins TRBV28 and TRBJ1-5; D may be TRBD1 (5 bases). CDR1 and CDR2 (germline): MDHEN, SYDVKM. This CDR3 region has 16 residues. The V end lost 1 base, the J end lost 2 bases, and 12 bases lay between the germline ends. The CDR3 sequence: CASSLLVGGGNQPQHF. In nucleotides, the CDR3 is TGTGCCAGCAGTTTATTGGTGGGGGGAGGCAATCAGCCCCAGCATTTT.

The chain couples TRBV29-1 to TRBJ2-7; D might be TRBD1 (6 bases). Germline lookup yields CDR1 SQVTM and CDR2 ANQGSEA. Between the trimmed V and J ends, which lost 8 bases and 6 bases, there was a span of 17 bases. CDR3 length equals 12 residues. The CDR3 DNA reads TGCAGCCACAGAGGTGGGGGCGGCGAGCAGTACTTC. This encodes CSHRGGGGEQYF.